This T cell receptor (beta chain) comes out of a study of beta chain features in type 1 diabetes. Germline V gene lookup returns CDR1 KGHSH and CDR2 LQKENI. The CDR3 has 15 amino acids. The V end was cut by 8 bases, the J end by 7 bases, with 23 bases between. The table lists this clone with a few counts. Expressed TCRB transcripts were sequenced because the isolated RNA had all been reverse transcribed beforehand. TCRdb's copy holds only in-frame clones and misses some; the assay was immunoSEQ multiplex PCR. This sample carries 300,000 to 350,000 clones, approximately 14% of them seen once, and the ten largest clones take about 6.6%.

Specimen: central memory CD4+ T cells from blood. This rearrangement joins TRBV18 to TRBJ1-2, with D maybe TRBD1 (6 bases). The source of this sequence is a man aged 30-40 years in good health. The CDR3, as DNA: TGTGCCAGCCCTAGCAATGGACAGCGAGGATCTGGCTACACCTTC. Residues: CASPSNGQRGSGYTF. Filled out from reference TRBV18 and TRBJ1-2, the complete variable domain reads NAGVMQNPRHLVRRRGQEARLRCSPMKGHSHVYWYRQLPEEGLKFMVYLQKENIIDESGMPKERFSAEFPKEGPSILRIQQVVRGDSAAYFCASPSNGQRGSGYTFGSGTRLTVV.